Shown below are 17 T cell receptor beta chains from a single sample sequenced in a study of T cell responses to AZD1222 COVID-19 vaccine. TCRdb keeps only in-frame clones here, not all; method: immunoSEQ multiplex PCR. This table holds 100,000 to 150,000 clones, about nine tenths found once. This specimen consisted of peripheral blood, obtained on day 0 of AZD1222 vaccination. The receptors derive from an adult in good health.

The chain has TRBV5-1 and TRBJ2-7; TRBD2 agrees at 8 bases. Unmatched junction bases numbered 8, after V lost 4 bases and J lost 2 bases. CDR1 SGHRS and CDR2 YFSETQ come from the germline V gene. This CDR3 is 15 amino acids long. The CDR3 nucleotides are TGCGCCAGCAGCCCCGGGGGGGGGCTCACCTACGAGCAGTACTTC. It yields the protein CASSPGGGLTYEQYF.

This rearrangement joins TRBV7-9 to TRBJ1-1; a weak D match, TRBD1 (6 bases). V was clipped by 2 bases and J by 7 bases, with 17 bases between them. This CDR3 region has 15 residues. From germline, CDR1 is SEHNR and CDR2 FQNEAQ (reference sequence). This CDR3 is CASSLMAGDLSEAFF. The DNA for the CDR3 is TGTGCCAGCAGCTTAATGGCAGGGGACTTAAGTGAAGCTTTCTTT.

This clone was seen a handful of times. The chain combines TRBV19 with TRBJ1-2, with 7 positions matching TRBD1. Germline V gives CDR1 LNHDA, CDR2 SQIVND (reference sequence). Trimming removed 9 bases from V and 8 bases from J; junction bases left unmatched: 15. The CDR3 has 14 residues. CDR3 sequence (DNA): TGTGCCAGCACAACCGACAGGGTGGGAAAAGGCTACACCTTC. It specifies CASTTDRVGKGYTF.

The genes are TRBV7-9 and TRBJ2-7; D is unresolved. Deletions cut 4 bases from V and 0 bases from J, with 10 bases between. This CDR3 contains 14 residues. CDR1 SEHNR and CDR2 FQNEAQ come from the germline V gene (reference sequence). CDR3 nucleotides: TGTGCCAGCAGCTATACCCTCGGCTCCTACGAGCAGTACTTC. Amino acid sequence: CASSYTLGSYEQYF.

This chain links TRBV15 with TRBJ1-5; D gene ambiguous. CDR1 is LNHNV, CDR2 YYDKDF, per germline (reference sequence). V lost 0 bases to trimming and J lost 4 bases, with 7 bases between them. The CDR3 totals 14 residues. CDR3 sequence reads: CATSRDRENQPQHF. The CDR3 DNA reads as TGTGCCACCAGCAGAGATAGGGAGAATCAGCCCCAGCATTTT.

The V and J genes are TRBV19 and TRBJ1-2; D is possibly TRBD1 (5 bases). This CDR3 contains 12 residues. Trimming removed 5 bases from V and 7 bases from J, with 11 bases in between. Germline CDR1 LNHDA, CDR2 SQIVND (reference sequence). The CDR3 reads CASSFREGGYTF. The CDR3 region has the DNA TGTGCCAGTAGTTTCAGGGAAGGTGGCTACACCTTC.

The rearrangement links TRBV19 to TRBJ1-1; D is unresolved. The CDR3 runs 12 residues. Germline V CDR1 and CDR2: LNHDA, SQIVND (reference sequence). Trimming pared 5 bases from V and 8 bases from J, leaving 12 bases between. CDR3 sequence reads: CASSFPHGEAFF. CDR3 DNA sequence: TGTGCCAGTAGTTTTCCCCACGGGGAAGCTTTCTTT.

Written as DNA, the CDR3 is TGTGCCAGTAGCCCTACCGCCTACGAGCAGTACTTC. Encoded protein: CASSPTAYEQYF. The rearrangement joins TRBV19 to TRBJ2-7; D call uncertain. Germline values: CDR1 LNHDA, CDR2 SQIVND (reference sequence). The CDR3 has 12 amino acids. Trimming stripped 6 bases from V and 2 bases from J, with 8 bases between.

The chain uses TRBV28 and TRBJ1-4; 7 nucleotides agree with TRBD1. CDR3 length equals 15 residues. The V gene's germline CDR1 is MDHEN and CDR2 SYDVKM. V trimming: 6 bases; J trimming: 3 bases; junction bases outside the gene matches: 7. CDR3 DNA sequence: TGTGCCAGCAGACGAGGGGGCGCTGCTAATGAAAAACTGTTTTTT. Translated, it gives CASRRGGAANEKLFF.

The count of this clone is one. J is TRBJ1-4 and V is TRBV18; D might be TRBD1 (5 bases). From germline, CDR1 is KGHSH and CDR2 LQKENI. V lost 6 bases, J lost 5 bases, and 16 bases lay in between. The CDR3 is 15 amino acids. The CDR3 DNA is TGTGCCAGCTCCGCGGGGCAGGGCCCAAATGAAAAACTGTTTTTT. It encodes CASSAGQGPNEKLFF.

The genes are TRBV7-8 and TRBJ2-1; the D gene is possibly TRBD1 (5 bases). Germline CDR1 SGHVS, CDR2 FQNEAQ. V was shortened by 5 bases and J by 3 bases, with 14 bases between the two germline ends. The CDR3 totals 15 residues. The CDR3 region is CASSPTGPYYNEQFF. The CDR3 DNA is TGTGCCAGCAGCCCTACAGGACCCTACTACAATGAGCAGTTCTTC.

V is TRBV6-2 or TRBV6-3 and J is TRBJ2-1; TRBD2 is a possible D gene (5 bases). Trimming took 0 bases from V and 0 from J, leaving 15 bases between them. This CDR3 has 18 amino acids. Looked up from germline, CDR1 is MNHEY and CDR2 is SVGEGT. The CDR3 DNA is TGTGCCAGCAGTTACTCGAAGGGCTTCGCGGGCTCCTACAATGAGCAGTTCTTC. Encoded protein: CASSYSKGFAGSYNEQFF.

This clone was seen a handful of times. The chain combines TRBV9 with TRBJ1-2, with a possible D match to TRBD1 (6 bases). The germline V and J ends were trimmed by 4 bases and 2 bases, with 15 bases remaining between them. The CDR3 loop spans 15 amino acids. Germline CDR1 reads SGDLS; CDR2 reads YYNGEE. The CDR3 DNA is TGTGCCAGCAGCTCAAGGACAGTTCCCAACTATGGCTACACCTTC. Its translation is CASSSRTVPNYGYTF.

V gene TRBV2 combines with J gene TRBJ1-5; D is unclear. V was shortened by 6 bases and J by 3 bases, with 9 bases between the two germline ends. This CDR3 has 13 amino acids. The germline V gene encodes CDR1 SNHLY and CDR2 FYNNEI. CDR3 sequence (DNA): TGTGCCAGCAGAAGGCAGGACAATCAGCCCCAGCATTTT. It encodes CASRRQDNQPQHF.

The chain links TRBV4-1 to TRBJ2-7; 8 positions match TRBD2. Germline loops: CDR1 MGHRA, CDR2 YSYEKL. This CDR3 is built from 17 residues. J lost 0 bases, V lost 5 bases, and 12 bases had no gene match. The CDR3 sequence is CASSNKSGGHSSYEQYF. The CDR3 bases are TGCGCCAGCAGCAATAAATCGGGGGGGCACAGCTCCTACGAGCAGTACTTC.

V usage is TRBV27 and J usage is TRBJ2-3; weak D call: TRBD2 (7 bases). Germline V gene data show CDR1 as MNHEY and CDR2 as SMNVEV (reference sequence). CDR3 size: 17 residues. V lost 6 bases, J lost 1 base, and 20 bases lay in between. The DNA of the CDR3 is TGTGCCAGCAGCAATGGGGGGGCAGTAATAGGCACAGATACGCAGTATTTT. Translated, it gives CASSNGGAVIGTDTQYF.

In regard to this clone: In the same sample, other DNA sequences code for this CDR3. The CDR3 loop reads CASSLEGSYNEQFF. The CDR3 DNA reads as TGCGCCAGCAGCTTGGAGGGGTCCTACAATGAGCAGTTCTTC. The rearrangement uses TRBV5-1 and TRBJ2-1, with D perhaps TRBD1 (5 bases). Germline V CDR1 and CDR2: SGHRS, YFSETQ. Trimming shortened V by 0 bases and J by 1 base, and 5 bases separated the two germline ends. This CDR3 comprises 14 residues.